The entry below gives a single T cell receptor (beta chain) sequence along with its context. Its antigen is undetermined. The entry originates in a study of cytomegalovirus exposure and HLA in healthy donors. Study-wide findings and caveats: Compared with the approximately 700-donor mean, an Asian-associated ancestry cluster reportedly had fewer N-insertions, according to a later analysis. Reportedly, diagnosis of cytomegalovirus status by the classifier showed high specificity and sensitivity.

PCR used 60 Vbeta primers and 13 Jbeta primers. Original handling: In a later analysis, 8.5 million to 14 million of 75 million to 90 million unique beta chains occurred in at least two donors. The data were produced by immunoSEQ multiplex PCR, yet TCRdb's version contains in-frame clones alone and is incomplete. V and J calls plus clone size are reproduced from that table; the DNA served to infer D and trimming. The table records hundreds of thousands of clones, about four fifths of them present only once. The sequence was collected from a young man in good health and CMV-seronegative. Sequencing was carried out using PBMCs.

CDR3 in amino acids: CASSLISTPGTGLSEQYF. CDR3 nucleotides: TGTGCCAGCAGCTTAATCTCAACTCCCGGGACAGGGCTAAGCGAGCAGTACTTC. The rearrangement links TRBV28 to TRBJ2-7; 9 positions match TRBD1. In germline, CDR1 is MDHEN, CDR2 SYDVKM. V was pared by 6 bases and J by 6 bases, with 21 bases of the junction left unmatched. There are 18 residues in the CDR3.